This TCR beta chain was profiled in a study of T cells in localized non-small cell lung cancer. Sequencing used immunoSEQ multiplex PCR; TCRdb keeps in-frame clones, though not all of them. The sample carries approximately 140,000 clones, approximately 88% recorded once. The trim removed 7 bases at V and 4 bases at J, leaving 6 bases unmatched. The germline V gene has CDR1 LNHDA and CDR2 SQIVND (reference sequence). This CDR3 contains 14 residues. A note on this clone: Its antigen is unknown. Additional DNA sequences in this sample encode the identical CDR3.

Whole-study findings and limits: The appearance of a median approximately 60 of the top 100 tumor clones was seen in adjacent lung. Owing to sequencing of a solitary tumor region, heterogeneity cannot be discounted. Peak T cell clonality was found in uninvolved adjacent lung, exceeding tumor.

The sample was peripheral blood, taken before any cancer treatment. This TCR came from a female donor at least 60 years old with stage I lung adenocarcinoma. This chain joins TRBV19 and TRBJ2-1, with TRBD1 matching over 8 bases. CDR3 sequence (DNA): TGTGCCAGTAACGACAGGGGAACTTACAATGAGCAGTTCTTC. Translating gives CASNDRGTYNEQFF. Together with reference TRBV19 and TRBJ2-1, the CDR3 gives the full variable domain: DGGITQSPKYLFRKEGQNVTLSCEQNLNHDAMYWYRQDPGQGLRLIYYSQIVNDFQKGDIAEGYSVSREKKESFPLTVTSAQKNPTAFYLCASNDRGTYNEQFFGPGTRLTVL.